The 23 T cell receptor beta chains listed next were all sequenced from one sample in a study of cytomegalovirus exposure and HLA in healthy donors. Primers included in the PCR were 60 Vbeta and 13 Jbeta primers. Sequencing used immunoSEQ multiplex PCR; TCRdb keeps in-frame clones, though not all of them. The sample has about 100,000 clones; around 72% are singletons. The sequencing input was PBMCs. These receptors originate from a male donor in good health and CMV-seropositive.

This chain links TRBV12-1 with TRBJ2-1; the D call TRBD2 from the table was never checked on the DNA. TRBV12-1 is termed a pseudogene. The CDR3 sequence is 15 residues long. CDR3 amino acids: CASSFVGKPYNEQFF. The DNA for the CDR3 is TGTGCCAGCAGCTTTGTTGGTAAGCCCTACAATGAGCAGTTCTTC.

V and J are TRBV5-1 and TRBJ1-5; no clear D. The CDR3 length is 13 residues. V shed 4 bases and J shed 4 bases, with 9 bases lying between them. Germline loops: CDR1 SGHRS, CDR2 YFSETQ. This CDR3 is CASSTEANQPQHF. The CDR3, as DNA: TGCGCCAGCAGCACGGAGGCGAATCAGCCCCAGCATTTT.

V usage is TRBV6-1 and J usage is TRBJ2-7, with a weak D call TRBD2 (6 bases). The V end lost 9 bases, the J end lost 6 bases, and 21 bases lay between the germline ends. The CDR3 contains 14 residues. Germline V gene lookup returns CDR1 MNHNS and CDR2 SASEGT. The CDR3, as DNA: TGTGCCAGTAGCGTGGCGCGGGGAGGTGGCGAGCAGTACTTC. It codes for CASSVARGGGEQYF.

The chain carries TRBV11-3 and TRBJ1-1; the D gene is possibly TRBD1 (6 bases). Germline V CDR1 and CDR2: SGHNT, YENEEA. This CDR3 comprises 13 residues. V was cut by 5 bases and J by 2 bases, with 9 bases left in between. The CDR3 DNA reads as TGTGCCAGCAGCCGGACAGTTAACACTGAAGCTTTCTTT. Translated: CASSRTVNTEAFF.

The chain couples TRBV5-1 to TRBJ1-2; no reliable D call. V was cut by 4 bases and J by 3 bases, with 10 bases left in between. This CDR3 has 13 residues. Germline V gene lookup returns CDR1 SGHRS and CDR2 YFSETQ. As DNA, the CDR3 is TGCGCCAGCAGCAAGCTGGCGGACTATGGCTACACCTTC. Its translation is CASSKLADYGYTF. The variable domain in full, with the rest retrieved from reference TRBV5-1 and TRBJ1-2, is KAGVTQTPRYLIKTRGQQVTLSCSPISGHRSVSWYQQTPGQGLQFLFEYFSETQRNKGNFPGRFSGRQFSNSRSEMNVSTLELGDSALYLCASSKLADYGYTFGSGTRLTVV.

V and J are TRBV30 and TRBJ1-3; 9 nucleotides align to TRBD1. The germline gives CDR1 GTSNPN, CDR2 SVGIG (reference sequence). V lost 3 bases, J lost 3 bases, and 6 bases stayed unmatched. The CDR3 is made up of 15 amino acids. The CDR3 loop reads CAWRDRGAFGNTIYF. Written as DNA, the CDR3 is TGTGCCTGGAGGGACAGGGGAGCGTTTGGAAACACCATATATTTT.

V usage is TRBV13 and J usage is TRBJ1-1; D ambiguous. Germline CDR1 is PRHDT and CDR2 is FYEKMQ (reference sequence). Trimming shortened V by 7 bases and J by 3 bases, and 12 bases separated the two germline ends. This CDR3 is built from 13 residues. This CDR3 reads CASTPARYTEAFF. CDR3 in DNA: TGTGCCAGCACCCCCGCCCGGTACACTGAAGCTTTCTTT.

The chain recombines TRBV19 with TRBJ1-1; the match to TRBD1 covers 11 bases. V shed 10 bases, J shed 5 bases, and the junction held 3 bases outside the gene matches. CDR1 and CDR2 from the germline V gene are LNHDA and SQIVND (reference sequence). The CDR3 is 12 amino acids. CDR3 residues: CATGQGATEAFF. CDR3 nucleotides: TGTGCCACCGGACAGGGGGCAACTGAAGCTTTCTTT.

The rearrangement links TRBV10-1 to TRBJ1-1; possible D gene TRBD1, 5 bases. CDR1 and CDR2 (germline): WNHNN, SYGVQD (reference sequence). V lost 6 bases to trimming and J lost 1 base, with 9 bases between them. The CDR3 is 13 residues long. The CDR3 bases are TGCGCCAGCAGGGCAGGGTGGAACACTGAAGCTTTCTTT. Protein product: CASRAGWNTEAFF.

The chain is built from TRBV30 and TRBJ1-2; perhaps TRBD1 as D (6 bases). The germline CDR1 and CDR2 sequences are GTSNPN and SVGIG (reference sequence). This CDR3 contains 12 residues. The V end lost 0 bases, the J end lost 8 bases, and 10 bases lay between the germline ends. The chain's CDR3 is CAWSVGRGGYTF. The CDR3 nucleotides read TGTGCCTGGAGTGTAGGCAGGGGAGGCTACACCTTC.

For this clone: Other DNA sequences within the sample encode an identical CDR3. This chain links TRBV5-1 with TRBJ1-2; tentatively, D is TRBD1 (6 bases). Germline V gives CDR1 SGHRS, CDR2 YFSETQ. CDR3 length: 16 amino acids. Trimming pared 0 bases from V and 1 base from J, leaving 13 bases between. Here the CDR3 DNA reads TGCGCCAGCAGCTTGGTTTTGGGGGCCATTAACTATGGCTACACCTTC. As protein: CASSLVLGAINYGYTF. Using reference TRBV5-1 and TRBJ1-2 for the parts outside the CDR3, the full variable domain is KAGVTQTPRYLIKTRGQQVTLSCSPISGHRSVSWYQQTPGQGLQFLFEYFSETQRNKGNFPGRFSGRQFSNSRSEMNVSTLELGDSALYLCASSLVLGAINYGYTFGSGTRLTVV.

This clone was seen more than once but under ten times. J is TRBJ2-1 and V is TRBV12-1; the listed D gene, TRBD1, was not tested against the DNA. TRBV12-1 is a recognized pseudogene. The CDR3 consists of 17 residues. In nucleotides, the CDR3 is TGTGCCAGCAGCTTTGGGGCCCAGGGTCACGGCTGCAATGAGCAGTTCTTC. Its translation is CASSFGAQGHGCNEQFF.

The chain joins TRBV6-1 to TRBJ1-5; D is undetermined. CDR3 length: 14 residues. Germline V gene data show CDR1 as MNHNS and CDR2 as SASEGT. V was trimmed by 8 bases and J by 3 bases, leaving 14 bases between them. CDR3 in DNA: TGTGCCAGCCTCTTTTCCTGGCCCAATCAGCCCCAGCATTTT. It is translated as CASLFSWPNQPQHF.

The chain couples TRBV25-1 to TRBJ2-7, with 7 bases identical to TRBD1. From germline, CDR1 is MGHDK and CDR2 SYGVNS. The CDR3 length is 15 residues. J gave up 3 bases and V 4 bases, and 9 bases lay outside the gene matches. The CDR3 coding sequence is TGTGCCAGCAGTGGAATACAGGGGCTGGGCTACGAGCAGTACTTC. Protein: CASSGIQGLGYEQYF.

CDR3 sequence (DNA): TGTGCCAGTAGTATTCCGACAGGGGCGAATGAGCAGTTCTTC. It is translated as CASSIPTGANEQFF. The V gene is TRBV19, the J gene TRBJ2-1, with 8 positions matching TRBD1. Looked up from germline, CDR1 is LNHDA and CDR2 is SQIVND (reference sequence). The CDR3 is 14 residues long. V was clipped by 3 bases and J by 7 bases; unmatched bases: 5.

The chain couples TRBV12-5 to TRBJ2-3; TRBD1 matches 11 bases. Per germline, CDR1 LGHNT and CDR2 FRNRAP. The ends lost 5 bases at V and 5 bases at J; junction bases unmatched: 6. The CDR3 is 15 amino acids. The CDR3 bases are TGTGCTAGTGGTGTGGGACAGGGGGAGGGAGATACGCAGTATTTT. Translation gives CASGVGQGEGDTQYF. Using reference TRBV12-5 and TRBJ2-3 for the parts outside the CDR3, the full variable domain is DARVTQTPRHKVTEMGQEVTMRCQPILGHNTVFWYRQTMMQGLELLAYFRNRAPLDDSGMPKDRFSAEMPDATLATLKIQPSEPRDSAVYFCASGVGQGEGDTQYFGPGTRLTVL.

The CDR3 bases are TGTGCCAGCAGTTTATCACAAGGGGATCAGCCCCAGCATTTT. Translation: CASSLSQGDQPQHF. This chain links TRBV28 with TRBJ1-5, with D possibly matching TRBD1 (5 bases). This CDR3 region has 14 residues. Trimming removed 1 base from V and 5 bases from J, with 9 bases in between. The V gene's germline CDR1 is MDHEN and CDR2 SYDVKM.

The chain links TRBV5-4 to TRBJ2-3, with D possibly TRBD1 on 6 matching bases. The CDR3 extends over 14 amino acids. V was clipped by 5 bases and J by 1 base, with 11 bases between them. Per germline, CDR1 SGHNT and CDR2 YYREEE (reference sequence). This CDR3 is CASRVQGGTDTQYF. In DNA form, the CDR3 reads TGTGCCAGCAGAGTACAGGGCGGCACAGATACGCAGTATTTT.

This chain connects TRBV6-6 to TRBJ1-2; possibly TRBD1 for D (5 bases). The CDR3 sequence is 14 residues long. CDR1 is MNHNY, CDR2 SVGAGI, per germline (reference sequence). Trimming took off 2 bases at V and 5 bases at J, with 12 bases between the two ends. Here the CDR3 reads CASSYGMGGYGYTF. The CDR3, as DNA: TGTGCCAGCAGTTACGGCATGGGGGGATATGGCTACACCTTC.

This clone was counted a few times. This chain uses TRBV6-1 with TRBJ1-4, with 9 positions matching TRBD1. The V segment lost 2 bases and the J segment 8 bases; nucleotides outside the gene matches: 6. This CDR3 is 15 amino acids long. Germline CDR1 and CDR2: MNHNS and SASEGT. CDR3 nucleotides: TGTGCCAGCAGTGAAAACAGGGGGCGACGGGAAAAACTGTTTTTT. This codes for CASSENRGRREKLFF.

V is TRBV5-4 and J is TRBJ1-1; 9 bases match TRBD1. Trimming removed 5 bases from V and 6 bases from J; junction bases left unmatched: 14. This CDR3 spans 16 amino acids. CDR1 and CDR2 from the germline V gene are SGHNT and YYREEE (reference sequence). The CDR3 loop reads CASRPKPGQGTSEAFF. Here the CDR3 DNA reads TGTGCCAGCAGACCTAAACCGGGACAGGGTACCTCTGAAGCTTTCTTT.

The chain carries TRBV30 and TRBJ1-5; D not resolved. Trimming removed 3 bases from V and 1 base from J, with 16 bases in between. The CDR3 spans 16 residues. Looked up from germline, CDR1 is GTSNPN and CDR2 is SVGIG (reference sequence). For the CDR3, the DNA is TGTGCCTGGAGCGCTTATCCAGGCGGGAGCAATCAGCCCCAGCATTTT. Amino acids: CAWSAYPGGSNQPQHF.

V is TRBV2 and J is TRBJ1-1; D is unresolved. Germline V CDR1 and CDR2: SNHLY, FYNNEI. V lost 3 bases, J lost 0 bases, and 8 bases lay in between. The CDR3 runs 14 residues. DNA of the CDR3: TGTGCCAGCAGTGACGTCAGAATGAACACTGAAGCTTTCTTT. This gives the protein CASSDVRMNTEAFF. Drawing the rest from reference TRBV2 and TRBJ1-1, the complete variable domain is EPEVTQTPSHQVTQMGQEVILRCVPISNHLYFYWYRQILGQKVEFLVSFYNNEISEKSEIFDDQFSVERPDGSNFTLKIRSTKLEDSAMYFCASSDVRMNTEAFFGQGTRLTVV.